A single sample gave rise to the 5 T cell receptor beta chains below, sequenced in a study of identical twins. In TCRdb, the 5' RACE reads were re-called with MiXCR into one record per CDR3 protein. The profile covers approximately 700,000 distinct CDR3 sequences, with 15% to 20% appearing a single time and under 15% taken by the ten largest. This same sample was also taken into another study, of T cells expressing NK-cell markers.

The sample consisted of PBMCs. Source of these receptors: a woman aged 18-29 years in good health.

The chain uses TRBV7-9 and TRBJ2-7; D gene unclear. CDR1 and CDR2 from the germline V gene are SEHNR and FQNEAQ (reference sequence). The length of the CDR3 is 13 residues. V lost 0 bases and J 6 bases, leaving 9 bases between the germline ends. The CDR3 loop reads CASSLAGYPEQYF. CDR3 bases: TGTGCCAGCAGCTTAGCTGGTTATCCCGAGCAGTACTTC.

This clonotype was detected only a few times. The chain's CDR3 is CASRLGGLSYEQYF. CDR3 DNA: TGTGCCAGCCGCCTGGGGGGGCTTTCCTACGAGCAGTACTTC. The V gene is TRBV12-3 or TRBV12-4, the J gene TRBJ2-7, with D maybe TRBD2 (7 bases). The CDR3 runs 14 residues. The V and J ends lost 8 bases and 1 base respectively, with 15 bases between them.

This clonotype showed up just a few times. The CDR3 bases are TGTGCCAGCAGCAGGACAAGAGCAAACAATGAGCAGTTCTTC. It encodes CASSRTRANNEQFF. The rearrangement joins TRBV7-2 to TRBJ2-1; D is perhaps TRBD1 (5 bases). The V end was cut by 5 bases, the J end by 5 bases, with 13 bases between. Germline V CDR1 and CDR2: SGHTA, FQGNSA. The CDR3 extends over 14 amino acids.

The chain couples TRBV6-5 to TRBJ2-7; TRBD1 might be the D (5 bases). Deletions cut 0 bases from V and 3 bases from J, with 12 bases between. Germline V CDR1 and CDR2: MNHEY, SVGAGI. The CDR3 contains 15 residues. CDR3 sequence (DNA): TGTGCCAGCAGTTACTCGAGTCAGGGCTACTACGAGCAGTACTTC. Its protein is CASSYSSQGYYEQYF.

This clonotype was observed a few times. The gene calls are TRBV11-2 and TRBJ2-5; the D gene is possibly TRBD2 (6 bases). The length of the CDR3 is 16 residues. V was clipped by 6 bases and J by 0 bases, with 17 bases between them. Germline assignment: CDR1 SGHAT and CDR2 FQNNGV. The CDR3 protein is CASSSLGDLYQETQYF. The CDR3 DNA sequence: TGTGCCAGCAGTTCACTGGGGGACTTGTACCAAGAGACCCAGTACTTC.